The present T cell receptor (beta chain) was sequenced within a study of blood T cells in healthy people across ages. This CDR3 comprises 13 residues. Germline V gene data show CDR1 as MNHEY and CDR2 as SMNVEV (reference sequence). The V gene end was trimmed by 2 bases and the J gene end by 7 bases; junction bases not matched to a gene: 4. Donors ranged from about 6 to 90 years old and were healthy Caucasians in Russia. PBMCs, at least 7 million per sample, were isolated. A sample-barcoded 5' primer and a J-beta primer mix were used in a second PCR of roughly 6 to 11 cycles. A template-switch adaptor with 12 random nucleotides tagged each cDNA molecule. MiXCR was run by TCRdb on the 5' RACE reads, yielding one entry per CDR3 protein. The table lists 550,000 to 600,000 distinct CDR3 sequences, around half of them singletons.

This chain links TRBV27 with TRBJ1-2; 7 bases align to TRBD1. The receptor comes from a man at least 80 years old in good health. Sequencing input: blood. DNA for the CDR3: TGTGCCAGCAGTTTAAACAGGGGCGGTGGCTACACCTTC. The encoded protein is CASSLNRGGGYTF.